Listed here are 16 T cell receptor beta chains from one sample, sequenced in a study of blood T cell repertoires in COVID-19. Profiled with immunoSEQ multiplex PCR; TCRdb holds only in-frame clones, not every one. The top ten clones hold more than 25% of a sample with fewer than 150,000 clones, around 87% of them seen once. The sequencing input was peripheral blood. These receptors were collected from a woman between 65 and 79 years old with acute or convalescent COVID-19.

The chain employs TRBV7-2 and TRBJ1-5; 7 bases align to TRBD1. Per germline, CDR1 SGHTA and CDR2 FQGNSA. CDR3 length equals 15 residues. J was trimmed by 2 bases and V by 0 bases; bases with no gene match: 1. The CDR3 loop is CASSLAGQGNQPQHF. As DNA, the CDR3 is TGTGCCAGCAGCTTAGCAGGACAGGGCAATCAGCCCCAGCATTTT.

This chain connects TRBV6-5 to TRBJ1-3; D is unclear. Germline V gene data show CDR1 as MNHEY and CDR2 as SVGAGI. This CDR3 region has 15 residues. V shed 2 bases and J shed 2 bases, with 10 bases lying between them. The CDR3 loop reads CASSYGGNAGNTIYF. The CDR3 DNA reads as TGTGCCAGCAGTTACGGAGGGAACGCTGGAAACACCATATATTTT.

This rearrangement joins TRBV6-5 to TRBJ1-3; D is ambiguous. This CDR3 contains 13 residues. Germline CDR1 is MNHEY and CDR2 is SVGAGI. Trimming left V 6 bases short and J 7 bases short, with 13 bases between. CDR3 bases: TGTGCCAGCAGCCTGCAGAACGCCAACACCATATATTTT. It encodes CASSLQNANTIYF.

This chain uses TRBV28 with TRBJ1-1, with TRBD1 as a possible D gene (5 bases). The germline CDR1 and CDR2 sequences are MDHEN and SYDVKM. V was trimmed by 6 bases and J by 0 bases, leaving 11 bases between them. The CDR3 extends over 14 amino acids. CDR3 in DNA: TGTGCCAGCAGCCAGGGAAGCATGAACACTGAAGCTTTCTTT. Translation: CASSQGSMNTEAFF.

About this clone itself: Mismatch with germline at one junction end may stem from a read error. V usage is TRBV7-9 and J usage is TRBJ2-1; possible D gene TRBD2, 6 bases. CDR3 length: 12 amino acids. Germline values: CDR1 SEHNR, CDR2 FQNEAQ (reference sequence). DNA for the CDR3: TGTGCCGGCAGCTCGGGGGTTAATGAGCAGTTCTTC. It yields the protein CAGSSGVNEQFF.

The CDR3 DNA follows: TGTGCCAGCAGCCGACAGGGAAAAACTGAAGCTTTCTTT. It yields the protein CASSRQGKTEAFF. V and J are TRBV14 and TRBJ1-1; TRBD1 agrees at 7 bases. V shed 4 bases, J shed 5 bases, and the junction held 4 bases outside the gene matches. The CDR3 has 13 residues. Germline-derived CDR1 and CDR2 are SGHDN and FVKESK.

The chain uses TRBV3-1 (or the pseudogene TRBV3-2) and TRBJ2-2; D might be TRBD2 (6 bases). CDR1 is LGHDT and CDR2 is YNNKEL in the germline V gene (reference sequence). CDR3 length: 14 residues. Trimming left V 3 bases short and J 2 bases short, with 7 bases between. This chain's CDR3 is CASSQGLNTGELFF. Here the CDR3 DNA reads TGTGCCAGCAGCCAGGGACTTAACACCGGGGAGCTGTTTTTT.

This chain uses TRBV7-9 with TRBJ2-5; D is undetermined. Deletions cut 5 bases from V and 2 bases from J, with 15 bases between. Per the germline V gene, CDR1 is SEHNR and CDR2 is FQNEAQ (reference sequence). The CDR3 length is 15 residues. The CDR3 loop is CASSPRSNQQETQYF. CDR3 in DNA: TGTGCCAGCAGCCCTCGGAGTAACCAGCAAGAGACCCAGTACTTC.

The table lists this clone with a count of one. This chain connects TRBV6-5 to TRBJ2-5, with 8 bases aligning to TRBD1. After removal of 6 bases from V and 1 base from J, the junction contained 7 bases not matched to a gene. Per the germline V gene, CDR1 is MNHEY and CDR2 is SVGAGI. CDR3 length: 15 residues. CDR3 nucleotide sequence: TGTGCCAGCAGCCGGGACAGGACATCCCAAGAGACCCAGTACTTC. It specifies CASSRDRTSQETQYF.

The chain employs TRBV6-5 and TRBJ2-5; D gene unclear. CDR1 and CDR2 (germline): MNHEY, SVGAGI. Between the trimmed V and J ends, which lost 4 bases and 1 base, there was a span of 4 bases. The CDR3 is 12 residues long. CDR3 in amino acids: CASSFIQETQYF. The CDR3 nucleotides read TGTGCCAGCAGTTTCATCCAAGAGACCCAGTACTTC.

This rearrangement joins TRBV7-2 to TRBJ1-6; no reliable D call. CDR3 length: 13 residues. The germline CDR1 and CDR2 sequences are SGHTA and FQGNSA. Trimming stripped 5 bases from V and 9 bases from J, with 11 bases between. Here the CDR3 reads CASSRQEVSPLHF. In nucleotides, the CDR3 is TGTGCCAGCAGCCGCCAGGAGGTTTCACCCCTCCACTTT.

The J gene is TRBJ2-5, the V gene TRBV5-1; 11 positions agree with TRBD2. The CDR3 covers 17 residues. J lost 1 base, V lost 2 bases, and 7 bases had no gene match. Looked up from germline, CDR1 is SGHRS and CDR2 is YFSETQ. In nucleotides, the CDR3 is TGCGCCAGCAGCTTACAATCTAGCGGGGGGTCCCAAGAGACCCAGTACTTC. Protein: CASSLQSSGGSQETQYF.

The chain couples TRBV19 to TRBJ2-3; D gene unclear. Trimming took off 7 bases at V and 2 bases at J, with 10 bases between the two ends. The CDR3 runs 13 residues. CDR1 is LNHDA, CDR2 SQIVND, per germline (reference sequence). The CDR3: CASTSVNTDTQYF. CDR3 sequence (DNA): TGTGCCAGTACCTCGGTAAACACAGATACGCAGTATTTT.

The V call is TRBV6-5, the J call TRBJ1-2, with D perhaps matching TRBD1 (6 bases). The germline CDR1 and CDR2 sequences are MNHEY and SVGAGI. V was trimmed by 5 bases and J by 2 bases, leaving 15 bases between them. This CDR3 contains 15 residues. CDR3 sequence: CASSHRGGPNYGYTF. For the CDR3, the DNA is TGTGCCAGCAGTCATAGGGGGGGCCCCAACTATGGCTACACCTTC.

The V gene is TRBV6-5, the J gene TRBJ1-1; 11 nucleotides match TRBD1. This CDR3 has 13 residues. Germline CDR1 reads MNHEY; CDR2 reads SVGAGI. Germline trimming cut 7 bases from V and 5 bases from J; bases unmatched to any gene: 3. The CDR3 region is CASIGTGGTEAFF. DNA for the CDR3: TGTGCCAGCATCGGGACAGGGGGGACTGAAGCTTTCTTT.

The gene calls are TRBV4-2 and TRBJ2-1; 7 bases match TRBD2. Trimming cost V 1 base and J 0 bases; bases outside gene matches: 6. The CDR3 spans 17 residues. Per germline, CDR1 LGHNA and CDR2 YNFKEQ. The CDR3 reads CASSQASGTYSYNEQFF. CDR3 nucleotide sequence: TGTGCCAGCAGCCAAGCGAGCGGGACGTACTCCTACAATGAGCAGTTCTTC.